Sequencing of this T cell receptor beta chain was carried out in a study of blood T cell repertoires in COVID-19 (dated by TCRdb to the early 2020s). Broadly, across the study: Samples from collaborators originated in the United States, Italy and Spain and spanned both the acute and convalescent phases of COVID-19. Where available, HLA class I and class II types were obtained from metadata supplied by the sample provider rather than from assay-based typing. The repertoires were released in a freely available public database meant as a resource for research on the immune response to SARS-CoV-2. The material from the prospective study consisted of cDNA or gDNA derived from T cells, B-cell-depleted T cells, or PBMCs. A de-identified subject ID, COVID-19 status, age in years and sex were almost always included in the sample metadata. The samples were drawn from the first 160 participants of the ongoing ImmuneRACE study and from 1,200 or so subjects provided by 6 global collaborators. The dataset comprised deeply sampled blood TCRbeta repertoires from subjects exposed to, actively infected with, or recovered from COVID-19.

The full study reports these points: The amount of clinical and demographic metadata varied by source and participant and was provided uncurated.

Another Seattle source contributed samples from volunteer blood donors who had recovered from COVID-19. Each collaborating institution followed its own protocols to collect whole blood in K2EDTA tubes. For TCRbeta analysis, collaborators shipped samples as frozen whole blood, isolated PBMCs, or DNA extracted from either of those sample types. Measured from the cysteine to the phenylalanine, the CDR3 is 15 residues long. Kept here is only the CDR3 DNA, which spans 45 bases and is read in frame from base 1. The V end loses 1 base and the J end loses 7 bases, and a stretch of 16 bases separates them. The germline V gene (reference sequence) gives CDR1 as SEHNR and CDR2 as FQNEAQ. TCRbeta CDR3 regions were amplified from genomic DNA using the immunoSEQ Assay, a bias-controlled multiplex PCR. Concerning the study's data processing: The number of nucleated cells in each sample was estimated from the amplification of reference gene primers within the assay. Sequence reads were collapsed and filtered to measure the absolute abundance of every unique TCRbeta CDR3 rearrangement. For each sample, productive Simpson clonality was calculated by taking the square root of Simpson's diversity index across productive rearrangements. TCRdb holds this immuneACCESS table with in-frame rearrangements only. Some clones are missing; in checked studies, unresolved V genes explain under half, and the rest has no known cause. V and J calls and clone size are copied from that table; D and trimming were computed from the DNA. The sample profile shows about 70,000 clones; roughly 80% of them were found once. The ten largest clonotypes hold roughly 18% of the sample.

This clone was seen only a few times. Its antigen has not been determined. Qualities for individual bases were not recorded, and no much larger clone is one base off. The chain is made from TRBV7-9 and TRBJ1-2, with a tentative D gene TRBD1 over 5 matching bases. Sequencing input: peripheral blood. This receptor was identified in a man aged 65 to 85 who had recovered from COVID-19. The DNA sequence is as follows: TGTGCCAGCAGCTTAGAGCAGGGCGGCGTAGGTGGCTACACCTTC. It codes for CASSLEQGGVGGYTF.